This T cell receptor (beta chain) was sequenced for a study of CD8 T cells in ankylosing spondylitis. This clonotype has a count of ten or more. The CDR3 spans 11 residues. Between the trimmed V and J ends, which lost 5 bases and 1 base, there was a span of 5 bases. Germline assignment: CDR1 DFQATT and CDR2 SNEGSKA (reference sequence). TCRdb called the 5' RACE reads again in MiXCR, with one record for every CDR3 protein. The sample has about 140,000 distinct CDR3 sequences, more than 7% seen once. The receptor's source is a male donor with ankylosing spondylitis. This chain connects TRBV20-1 to TRBJ1-2, with D uncertain. The source material was synovial fluid, either unsorted or a sorted T cell fraction (not recorded which). The CDR3 nucleotides read TGCAGTGCTTTTAATAACTATGGCTACACCTTC. Residues: CSAFNNYGYTF.